This TCR beta chain was recovered during a study of T-cell memory formation after mild COVID-19. Trimming pared 0 bases from V and 3 bases from J, leaving 10 bases between. CDR1 is SGHTA, CDR2 FQGTGA, per germline. The length of the CDR3 is 15 residues. The study, taken as a whole, reports: That cross-reactive memory joined was suggested by some responding clones appearing in pre-infection memory. Day 15 to 85 contracting clones showed balanced CD4/CD8; day 15 to 37 expanders favored CD4+.

Concerning this clonotype: What it binds is not known.

One entry per CDR3 protein results from TCRdb running MiXCR on the 5' RACE reads. The table has around 450,000 distinct CDR3 sequences, approximately 25% seen once. The sequenced sample was PBMCs or a T cell subset sorted from them (not recorded which). The J gene is TRBJ2-3, the V gene TRBV7-3, with a weak D call TRBD1 (6 bases). The receptor's source is an adult woman who had mild COVID-19 (a few samples of this study predate the infection). Cell type and time point are not known. CDR3 DNA sequence: TGTGCCAGCAGCTTAACGGCAGGGGCGACAGATACGCAGTATTTT. Amino acids: CASSLTAGATDTQYF.